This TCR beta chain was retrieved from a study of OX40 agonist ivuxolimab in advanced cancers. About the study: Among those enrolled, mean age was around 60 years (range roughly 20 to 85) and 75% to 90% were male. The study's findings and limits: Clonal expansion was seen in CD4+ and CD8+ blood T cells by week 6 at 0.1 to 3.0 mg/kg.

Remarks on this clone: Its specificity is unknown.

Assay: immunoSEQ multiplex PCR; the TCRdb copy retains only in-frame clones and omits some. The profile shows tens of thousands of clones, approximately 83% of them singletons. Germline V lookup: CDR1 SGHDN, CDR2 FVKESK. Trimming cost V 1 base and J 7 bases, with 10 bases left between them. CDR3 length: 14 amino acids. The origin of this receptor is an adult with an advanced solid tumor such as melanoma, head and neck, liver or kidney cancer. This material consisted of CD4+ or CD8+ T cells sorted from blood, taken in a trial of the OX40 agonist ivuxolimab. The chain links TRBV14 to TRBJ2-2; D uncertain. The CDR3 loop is CASSQGLLGGELFF. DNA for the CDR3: TGTGCCAGCAGCCAAGGGCTCCTCGGCGGGGAGCTGTTTTTT.